The clone carrying this TCR beta chain is large. As yet, its antigen is unknown. This record belongs to a study of circulating CD8 cells and anti-PD-1 response in melanoma. General observations from the study: Clonotype sharing was highest between DPOS and TIGIT subsets. Published repertoire comparisons used only baseline and M1 samples.

The V and J ends lost 5 bases and 7 bases, in that order; junction bases with no gene match: 0. The CDR3 covers 13 residues. The germline CDR1 and CDR2 sequences are MNHEY and SMNVEV (reference sequence). The QIAseq Immune Repertoire TCR panel built the libraries from roughly 15 ng of total RNA. TCRdb re-derived calls from the reads in MiXCR, one entry per CDR3 protein. The top ten clones hold around two fifths of a sample with around 600 distinct CDR3 sequences, roughly 11% of them seen once. Sorting of live CD3+CD8+TCRalphabeta+ cells by PD-1 and/or TIGIT gave four subsets. The J gene is TRBJ1-4, the V gene TRBV27, with 11 bases identical to TRBD1. Sequencing used CD8+ T cells from PBMCs, obtained at baseline or after one month of anti-PD-1 therapy (not recorded which). The sequence derives from a human donor with melanoma. For the CDR3, the DNA is TGTGCCAGCAGTGGACAGGGGGCTGAAAAACTGTTTTTT. Translation gives CASSGQGAEKLFF.